This T cell receptor beta chain was recorded in a study of blood T cell repertoires in COVID-19. The CDR3 has 15 residues. Germline loops: CDR1 LNHDA, CDR2 SQIVND (reference sequence). Losses at the gene ends were 7 bases for V and 5 bases for J; bases not matched to a gene: 9. Profiling relied on immunoSEQ multiplex PCR, and the TCRdb table lists in-frame clones only, not all of them. Of 300,000 to 350,000 clones listed, more than 90% are singletons. Adults between roughly 18 and 95 years of age took part from some 25 US areas. Grouping used clinical history reported by participants in a survey and questionnaire.

Specimen: PBMCs or T cells enriched from blood (not recorded which). The chain uses TRBV19 and TRBJ1-5; 9 bases are shared with TRBD1. This sequence was found in a woman aged 30 to 39 who had been exposed to COVID-19. The CDR3 spells CASKAGTGPYQPQHF. The DNA of the CDR3 is TGTGCCAGTAAAGCCGGGACAGGGCCATATCAGCCCCAGCATTTT.